This entry describes one TCR beta chain. The data stem from a study of blood T cell repertoires in COVID-19. Study background: Italy, Spain and the United States were the sources of the convalescent and acute COVID-19 samples. The analysed material was cDNA or gDNA that came from T cells, B-cell-depleted T cells, or PBMCs.

Authors' data handling: By means of reference gene primer amplification, nucleated cell counts were estimated. The repertoire was sequenced with immunoSEQ multiplex PCR; TCRdb's copy has only in-frame clones and lacks some. V, J and clone size are taken as reported in that table, and D and trimming were inferred from the DNA itself. The sample lists 130,000 to 150,000 clones, 81% occurring once. The CDR3 spans 16 residues. Per germline, CDR1 SGHRS and CDR2 YFSETQ. Unmatched junction bases numbered 7, after V lost 4 bases and J lost 0 bases. J is TRBJ2-3 and V is TRBV5-1, with TRBD2 matching over 8 bases. Sequencing input: peripheral blood. The receptor was isolated from a human donor in a cohort sampled during active COVID-19. The DNA of the CDR3 is TGCGCCAGCAGCGGACTTAGCGGGACAAGCACAGATACGCAGTATTTT. Protein product: CASSGLSGTSTDTQYF.